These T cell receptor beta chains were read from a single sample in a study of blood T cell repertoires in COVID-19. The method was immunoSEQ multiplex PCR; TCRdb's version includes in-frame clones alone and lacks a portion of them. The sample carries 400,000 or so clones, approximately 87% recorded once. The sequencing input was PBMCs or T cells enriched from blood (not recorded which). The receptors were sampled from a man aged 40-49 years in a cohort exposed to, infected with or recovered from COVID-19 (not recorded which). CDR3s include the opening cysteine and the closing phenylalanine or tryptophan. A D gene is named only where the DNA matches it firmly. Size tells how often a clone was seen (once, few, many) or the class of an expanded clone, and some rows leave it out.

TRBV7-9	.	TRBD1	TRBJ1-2	CASRGQGKGGYTF	TGTGCCAGCAGAGGACAGGGGAAGGGTGGCTACACCTTC
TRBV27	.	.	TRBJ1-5	CASSLFSQQGNQPQHF	TGTGCCAGCAGTTTATTCTCCCAACAGGGAAATCAGCCCCAGCATTTT
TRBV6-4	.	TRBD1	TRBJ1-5	CAKQGRDQPQHF	TGTGCCAAACAGGGGCGGGATCAGCCCCAGCATTTT
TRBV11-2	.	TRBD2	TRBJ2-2	CASSLRGYRLAGLSGELFF	TGTGCCAGCAGCTTACGAGGCTACCGACTAGCGGGATTGTCCGGGGAGCTGTTTTTT
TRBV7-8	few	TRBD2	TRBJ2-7	CASSLESGRRHEQYF	TGTGCCAGCAGCCTAGAGAGCGGGAGAAGACACGAGCAGTACTTC
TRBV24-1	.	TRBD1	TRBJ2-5	CATSDTAGRQGARETQYF	TGTGCCACCAGTGATACAGCCGGTCGACAGGGGGCCCGGGAGACCCAGTACTTC
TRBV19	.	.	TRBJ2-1	CASSIDLTSNSYNEQFF	TGTGCCAGTAGTATAGACCTGACTAGTAATTCCTACAATGAGCAGTTCTTC
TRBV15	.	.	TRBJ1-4	CATKTGSNEKLFF	TGTGCCACCAAGACAGGATCTAATGAAAAACTGTTTTTT
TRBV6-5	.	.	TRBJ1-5	CASSLAFGGDQPQHF	TGTGCCAGCAGCTTAGCATTTGGGGGGGATCAGCCCCAGCATTTT
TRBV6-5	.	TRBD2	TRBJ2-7	CASSPPTSGSSEQYF	TGTGCCAGCAGCCCCCCGACTAGCGGGAGTAGTGAGCAGTACTTC
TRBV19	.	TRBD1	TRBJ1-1	CASSIFSQGATEAFF	TGTGCCAGTAGTATATTTTCCCAGGGGGCCACTGAAGCTTTCTTT
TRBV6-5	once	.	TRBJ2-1	CASSYNGINEQFF	TGTGCCAGCAGTTATAACGGGATCAATGAGCAGTTCTTC